This T cell receptor beta chain was profiled in a study of blood T cell repertoires in COVID-19. Germline CDR1 reads LNHDA; CDR2 reads SQIVND (reference sequence). This CDR3 has 16 residues. Note on this clone: At one boundary the junction diverges from the germline segment, which might be a read error.

Sequencing used immunoSEQ multiplex PCR; TCRdb keeps in-frame clones, though not all of them. The repertoire holds approximately 310,000 clones, with roughly 84% as singletons. Material for sequencing was peripheral blood. This clonotype originated in a man aged 50 to 60 with active or convalescent COVID-19. The chain carries TRBV19 and TRBJ1-2; maybe TRBD1 (5 bases). The CDR3 here is CASSSKSPVGGYGYTF. CDR3 nucleotides: TGTGCCAGCAGTAGTAAGTCCCCCGTGGGGGGATATGGCTACACCTTC.